This TCR beta chain was obtained from a study of CD8+ T cells in alopecia areata. As regards this clone: Its target is not known.

Lesional scalp punch biopsies and peripheral blood were collected from alopecia areata patients. After isolation, RNA underwent reverse transcription to generate cDNA as the sequencing template. TCRdb's copy holds only in-frame clones and misses some; the assay was immunoSEQ multiplex PCR. In the table there are tens of thousands of clones, 55% to 65% of which are singletons. Study-level findings and limits: Scalp sample data also include resident alphabeta T cells from normal skin. The study found higher clonality in lesional than normal scalp, especially in alopecia totalis/universalis. Clarity of TCR sharing across patients fell short of that in mice, possibly HLA-related.

The sequence derives from a human donor with alopecia areata. The input for sequencing was CD8+ T cells sorted from blood, taken at week 0.

CDR3 region: CASSLGRDRAYSGNTIYF. CDR3 bases: TGTGCCAGCAGCTTAGGCCGGGACAGGGCATACTCTGGAAACACCATATATTTT. The chain employs TRBV5-6 and TRBJ1-3; 9 bases map to TRBD1. The CDR3 totals 18 residues. Germline CDR1 and CDR2: SGHDT and YYEEEE. After removal of 2 bases from V and 0 bases from J, the junction contained 9 bases not matched to a gene.